The 32 T cell receptor beta chains reported below all come from one sample, sequenced in a study of CD8 T cell repertoires and HIV-1 epitope variants. Sequencing used immunoSEQ multiplex PCR; TCRdb keeps in-frame clones, though not all of them. In the table there are roughly 100,000 clones, around 75% of which are singletons. Sequenced material: uncultured baseline CD8+ T cells from peripheral blood mononuclear cells (PBMCs). Receptor source: a male donor with HIV.

V is TRBV6-5 and J is TRBJ2-3; the match to TRBD1 covers 8 bases. Per the germline V gene, CDR1 is MNHEY and CDR2 is SVGAGI. V shed 6 bases, J shed 5 bases, and the junction held 7 bases outside the gene matches. The CDR3 runs 14 residues. The CDR3 is CASRAGQGRDTQYF. For the CDR3, the DNA is TGTGCCAGCAGGGCCGGACAGGGCAGAGATACGCAGTATTTT.

This sequence joins TRBV11-2 and TRBJ2-7; D is perhaps TRBD1 (5 bases). CDR1 SGHAT and CDR2 FQNNGV come from the germline V gene. The V end was cut by 4 bases, the J end by 3 bases, with 10 bases between. The CDR3 is made up of 13 amino acids. CDR3 DNA: TGTGCCAGCAGCTATAGACAGATCTACGAGCAGTACTTC. This codes for CASSYRQIYEQYF. The whole variable domain, filled in from reference TRBV11-2 and TRBJ2-7, reads EAGVAQSPRYKIIEKRQSVAFWCNPISGHATLYWYQQILGQGPKLLIQFQNNGVVDDSQLPKDRFSAERLKGVDSTLKIQPAKLEDSAVYLCASSYRQIYEQYFGPGTRLTVT.

The genes are TRBV5-1 and TRBJ2-7, with 7 bases aligning to TRBD1. V was clipped by 1 base and J by 2 bases; unmatched bases: 15. Germline V gene sequence: CDR1 SGHRS, CDR2 YFSETQ. The CDR3 consists of 18 residues. The CDR3 nucleotides read TGCGCCAGCAGCTTGCGGCTCCCTGGACAGGCCGTCACCTACGAGCAGTACTTC. Protein sequence: CASSLRLPGQAVTYEQYF.

The V call is TRBV5-1, the J call TRBJ2-5; D tentatively reads TRBD1 or TRBD2 (5 bases each). The V end lost 0 bases, the J end lost 5 bases, and 11 bases lay between the germline ends. The CDR3 contains 14 residues. Germline CDR1 SGHRS, CDR2 YFSETQ. In DNA form, the CDR3 reads TGCGCCAGCAGCTTGGGAGGGACCAAGGAGACCCAGTACTTC. It specifies CASSLGGTKETQYF.

This clone was counted only a few times. V and J are TRBV6-5 and TRBJ1-5; 8 nucleotides line up with TRBD1. Germline V gene sequence: CDR1 MNHEY, CDR2 SVGAGI. V lost 5 bases to trimming and J lost 0 bases; unmatched junction nucleotides: 3. This CDR3 region has 15 residues. The CDR3 DNA reads TGTGCCAGCAGTAGGACAGGGTATAGCAATCAGCCCCAGCATTTT. Translated, it gives CASSRTGYSNQPQHF.

This chain uses TRBV4-1 with TRBJ1-1; 9 bases are shared with TRBD1. The CDR3 runs 15 residues. Germline V gives CDR1 MGHRA, CDR2 YSYEKL. Unmatched junction bases numbered 6, after V lost 4 bases and J lost 3 bases. CDR3: CASSRRTGDDTEAFF. For the CDR3, the DNA is TGCGCCAGCAGCCGTCGGACAGGGGACGACACTGAAGCTTTCTTT.

This chain links TRBV7-9 with TRBJ2-7, with TRBD2 matching over 7 bases. The CDR3 has 15 amino acids. Per germline, CDR1 SEHNR and CDR2 FQNEAQ (reference sequence). V was pared by 2 bases and J by 1 base, with 5 bases of the junction left unmatched. CDR3 bases: TGTGCCAGCAGCTTAACCCAGGGACTATCCTACGAGCAGTACTTC. Translated: CASSLTQGLSYEQYF. Full variable domain (rest looked up from reference TRBV7-9 and TRBJ2-7): DTGVSQNPRHKITKRGQNVTFRCDPISEHNRLYWYRQTLGQGPEFLTYFQNEAQLEKSRLLSDRFSAERPKGSFSTLEIQRTEQGDSAMYLCASSLTQGLSYEQYFGPGTRLTVT.

This rearrangement joins TRBV15 to TRBJ2-6; 7 bases are a match to TRBD1. The V gene end was trimmed by 4 bases and the J gene end by 0 bases; junction bases not matched to a gene: 15. The CDR3 is made up of 20 amino acids. The germline CDR1 and CDR2 sequences are LNHNV and YYDKDF (reference sequence). DNA for the CDR3: TGTGCCACCAGCACCATCCCTCCGGGACAGCCCTACTCTGGGGCCAACGTCCTGACTTTC. This codes for CATSTIPPGQPYSGANVLTF.

This clone was counted only a few times. This chain joins TRBV5-1 and TRBJ2-3; TRBD1 is a possible D gene (5 bases). The CDR3 sequence is 17 residues long. Germline lookup yields CDR1 SGHRS and CDR2 YFSETQ. The ends were cut back, 0 bases at V and 1 base at J, with 15 bases in the middle. CDR3 coding DNA: TGCGCCAGCAGCTTGGAGGGAACGGAAGGGGGCACAGATACGCAGTATTTT. Its translation: CASSLEGTEGGTDTQYF.

The chain employs TRBV10-1 and TRBJ2-7; 9 bases agree with TRBD1. Germline assignment: CDR1 WNHNN and CDR2 SYGVQD (reference sequence). CDR3 length: 13 residues. The V gene end was trimmed by 5 bases and the J gene end by 6 bases; junction bases not matched to a gene: 5. CDR3 bases: TGCGCCAGCAGTCCCGGGACAGGGTCCGAGCAGTACTTC. Protein sequence: CASSPGTGSEQYF.

This CDR3 reads CARSSPPRENYGYTF. DNA of the CDR3: TGTGCCAGAAGCTCACCCCCCCGGGAAAACTATGGCTACACCTTC. V usage is TRBV5-3 and J usage is TRBJ1-2; no clear D. TRBV5-3 is an ORF; its function is uncertain. This CDR3 region has 15 residues. Trimming cost V 3 bases and J 2 bases, with 14 bases left between them.

The gene calls are TRBV9 and TRBJ2-1; possibly TRBD1 for D (5 bases). The germline gives CDR1 SGDLS, CDR2 YYNGEE. V was clipped by 3 bases and J by 0 bases, with 13 bases between them. This CDR3 spans 16 amino acids. The CDR3 protein is CASSAFGQGSYNEQFF. The CDR3 coding sequence is TGTGCCAGCAGCGCTTTCGGGCAGGGCTCCTACAATGAGCAGTTCTTC. Based on the CDR3 plus reference TRBV9 and TRBJ2-1, the full variable domain is DSGVTQTPKHLITATGQRVTLRCSPRSGDLSVYWYQQSLDQGLQFLIQYYNGEERAKGNILERFSAQQFPDLHSELNLSSLELGDSALYFCASSAFGQGSYNEQFFGPGTRLTVL.

This rearrangement joins TRBV19 to TRBJ1-5; 7 positions match TRBD1. V trimming: 4 bases; J trimming: 7 bases; junction bases outside the gene matches: 13. Germline V gene sequence: CDR1 LNHDA, CDR2 SQIVND (reference sequence). CDR3 length: 16 residues. In DNA, the CDR3 is TGTGCCAGTAGTACCCTACAAGACAGGGCTGGCCAGCCCCAGCATTTT. It codes for CASSTLQDRAGQPQHF.

V is TRBV11-1 and J is TRBJ2-1, with 10 positions matching TRBD2. V shed 3 bases and J 4 bases; nucleotides not matched to a gene: 6. This CDR3 region has 16 residues. Germline CDR1 and CDR2: SGHAT and FQDESV (reference sequence). The chain's CDR3 is CASSLFSGRAYNEQFF. CDR3 nucleotides: TGTGCCAGCAGCTTGTTCAGCGGGAGGGCGTACAATGAGCAGTTCTTC.

The chain is built from TRBV6-5 and TRBJ1-1, with D uncertain. V was shortened by 7 bases and J by 0 bases, with 9 bases between the two germline ends. The CDR3 length is 13 residues. Per the germline V gene, CDR1 is MNHEY and CDR2 is SVGAGI. The CDR3 region has the DNA TGTGCCAGCATGTTACATCTGAACACTGAAGCTTTCTTT. This translates into CASMLHLNTEAFF.

This clone was detected a few times. The chain employs TRBV7-2 and TRBJ2-5, with 11 bases lining up with TRBD1. The CDR3 length is 15 residues. CDR1 and CDR2 (germline): SGHTA, FQGNSA. Trimming removed 4 bases from V and 5 bases from J; junction bases left unmatched: 6. The CDR3 DNA reads as TGTGCCAGCAGCTGGAGGACAGGGGGCGATGAGACCCAGTACTTC. It specifies CASSWRTGGDETQYF.

The chain couples TRBV9 to TRBJ2-3, with D unclear. V lost 0 bases and J lost 1, with 15 bases in between. This CDR3 has 17 amino acids. CDR1 and CDR2 from the germline V gene are SGDLS and YYNGEE. The CDR3 loop is CASSVAQLGKGTDTQYF. CDR3 bases: TGTGCCAGCAGCGTAGCTCAGCTGGGTAAGGGCACAGATACGCAGTATTTT.

V usage is TRBV30 and J usage is TRBJ1-1; TRBD1 might be the D (6 bases). The CDR3 loop spans 15 amino acids. With 0 bases removed from V and 4 bases from J, the gap between germline ends came to 15 bases. Germline lookup yields CDR1 GTSNPN and CDR2 SVGIG (reference sequence). CDR3: CAWSVGGQLGTEAFF. DNA for the CDR3: TGTGCCTGGAGTGTCGGGGGGCAGTTGGGCACTGAAGCTTTCTTT.

This clone appeared once. The chain carries TRBV7-9 and TRBJ1-5, with a possible D match to TRBD1 (5 bases). The CDR3 sequence is 18 residues long. V lost 2 bases, J lost 3 bases, and 20 bases lay in between. Germline CDR1 and CDR2: SEHNR and FQNEAQ (reference sequence). CDR3 DNA: TGTGCCAGCAGCTTATGGGGACGACAAGGGGTGGTCAATCAGCCCCAGCATTTT. It specifies CASSLWGRQGVVNQPQHF.

The chain couples TRBV4-1 to TRBJ2-5; 9 bases fit TRBD1. This CDR3 has 18 residues. V lost 1 base and J lost 5; bases outside the gene matches: 14. CDR1 and CDR2 from the germline V gene are MGHRA and YSYEKL. CDR3 amino acids: CASSQVQGSGTGRETQYF. The CDR3 DNA follows: TGCGCCAGCAGCCAAGTTCAAGGTTCTGGGACAGGGAGGGAGACCCAGTACTTC.

This rearrangement joins TRBV10-3 to TRBJ2-2; TRBD1 agrees at 10 bases. The CDR3 runs to 18 residues. J gave up 3 bases and V 10 bases, and 17 bases lay outside the gene matches. Germline CDR1 ENHRY, CDR2 SYGVKD. The DNA of the CDR3 is TGTGCCAGCAGCCCGAATCCCCCGGGACAGGGGCACACCGGGGAGCTGTTTTTT. This gives the protein CASSPNPPGQGHTGELFF.

The CDR3 nucleotides are TGTGCCACCAGCAGATTGGCGGGGGTAAACAATGAGCAGTTCTTC. This translates into CATSRLAGVNNEQFF. The chain recombines TRBV15 with TRBJ2-1; 7 bases align to TRBD2. After removal of 2 bases from V and 5 bases from J, the junction contained 6 bases not matched to a gene. Germline V CDR1 and CDR2: LNHNV, YYDKDF (reference sequence). This CDR3 comprises 15 residues.

This chain uses TRBV27 with TRBJ2-1; TRBD2 matches 9 bases. Germline trimming cut 6 bases from V and 14 bases from J; bases unmatched to any gene: 26. The V gene's germline CDR1 is MNHEY and CDR2 SMNVEV (reference sequence). The CDR3 extends over 18 amino acids. This CDR3 reads CASRPTPGGGARSVIEFF. The CDR3 DNA follows: TGTGCCAGCAGGCCAACACCCGGCGGGGGGGCCAGGAGTGTGATCGAGTTCTTC.

This clone was recorded a few times. V and J are TRBV19 and TRBJ2-1, with D possibly matching TRBD2 (6 bases). CDR1 and CDR2 (germline): LNHDA, SQIVND (reference sequence). The ends were cut back, 6 bases at V and 1 base at J, with 7 bases in the middle. The CDR3 is 13 residues long. The CDR3 DNA reads as TGTGCCAGTAGGCGGGGTTCCTACAATGAGCAGTTCTTC. Amino acid sequence: CASRRGSYNEQFF.

The chain couples TRBV6-5 to TRBJ2-7, with 9 bases identical to TRBD2. Germline-derived CDR1 and CDR2 are MNHEY and SVGAGI. With V trimmed by 6 bases and J by 3 bases, 9 bases remained unmatched. CDR3 size: 15 residues. CDR3 nucleotides: TGTGCCAGCAGCTCGCCTAGCGGGGAGGGCTACGAGCAGTACTTC. Its protein is CASSSPSGEGYEQYF.

This clone was observed a few times. Other DNA sequences in the sample encode the same CDR3. The rearrangement links TRBV12-5 to TRBJ1-1; D might be TRBD1 (5 bases). V lost 2 bases to trimming and J lost 6 bases, with 10 bases between them. This CDR3 is built from 13 residues. Germline-derived CDR1 and CDR2 are LGHNT and FRNRAP. CDR3 residues: CASGLSRGAEAFF. The CDR3 DNA is TGTGCTAGTGGTTTGTCACGGGGGGCTGAAGCTTTCTTT. The variable domain in full, completed from reference TRBV12-5 and TRBJ1-1, reads DARVTQTPRHKVTEMGQEVTMRCQPILGHNTVFWYRQTMMQGLELLAYFRNRAPLDDSGMPKDRFSAEMPDATLATLKIQPSEPRDSAVYFCASGLSRGAEAFFGQGTRLTVV.

This chain connects TRBV29-1 to TRBJ2-3, with D unresolved. Between the trimmed V and J ends, which lost 6 bases and 0 bases, there was a span of 7 bases. CDR3 size: 12 residues. Germline-derived CDR1 and CDR2 are SQVTM and ANQGSEA. The CDR3 DNA reads as TGCAGCGTCGAGGACAGCACAGATACGCAGTATTTT. It translates to CSVEDSTDTQYF.

Note on this clone: A single base separates this from a much larger clone, so it may be a read error. Different DNA sequences within this sample yield the same CDR3. The V gene is TRBV7-2, the J gene TRBJ2-7; 8 positions match TRBD1. The length of the CDR3 is 15 residues. Germline lookup yields CDR1 SGHTA and CDR2 FQGNSA. J gave up 2 bases and V 4 bases, and 7 bases lay outside the gene matches. CDR3 sequence reads: CASSSRTGLTYEQYF. The CDR3 DNA reads TGTGCCAGCAGCTCCAGGACAGGGCTAACCTACGAGCAGTACTTC.

The chain uses TRBV7-2 and TRBJ1-6; D unclear. In germline, CDR1 is SGHTA, CDR2 FQGNSA. The CDR3 is 13 amino acids. Trimming cost V 1 base and J 7 bases, with 5 bases left between them. The CDR3 loop reads CASSLGGNSPLHF. The CDR3 nucleotides are TGTGCCAGCAGCTTAGGAGGGAATTCACCCCTCCACTTT.

The chain employs TRBV19 and TRBJ2-2; 9 positions agree with TRBD2. The CDR3 sequence is 15 residues long. Germline lookup yields CDR1 LNHDA and CDR2 SQIVND (reference sequence). V shed 7 bases and J 4 bases; nucleotides not matched to a gene: 7. The CDR3 coding sequence is TGTGCCAGTAAGAGACTAGCGGTGTTCACCGGGGAGCTGTTTTTT. Translated: CASKRLAVFTGELFF. Full variable domain (outside the CDR3, taken from reference TRBV19 and TRBJ2-2): DGGITQSPKYLFRKEGQNVTLSCEQNLNHDAMYWYRQDPGQGLRLIYYSQIVNDFQKGDIAEGYSVSREKKESFPLTVTSAQKNPTAFYLCASKRLAVFTGELFFGEGSRLTVL.

The V gene is TRBV18, the J gene TRBJ2-3; TRBD1 matches at 9 bases. J was trimmed by 5 bases and V by 3 bases; bases with no gene match: 6. The CDR3 length is 15 residues. Germline lookup yields CDR1 KGHSH and CDR2 LQKENI. This CDR3 is CASSPGTGWRDTQYF. CDR3 in DNA: TGTGCCAGCTCACCCGGGACAGGGTGGCGAGATACGCAGTATTTT.

The chain is built from TRBV13 and TRBJ1-6; possible D gene TRBD1, 6 bases. The CDR3 is 14 amino acids. Germline CDR1 reads PRHDT; CDR2 reads FYEKMQ (reference sequence). V lost 1 base and J lost 5, with 6 bases in between. This chain's CDR3 is CASSLEGDNSPLHF. CDR3 nucleotide sequence: TGTGCCAGCAGCTTAGAGGGGGATAATTCACCCCTCCACTTT. Filled out from reference TRBV13 and TRBJ1-6, the complete variable domain reads AAGVIQSPRHLIKEKRETATLKCYPIPRHDTVYWYQQGPGQDPQFLISFYEKMQSDKGSIPDRFSAQQFSDYHSELNMSSLELGDSALYFCASSLEGDNSPLHFGNGTRLTVT.